The 19 T cell receptor beta chains below all came from one sample that was sequenced in a study of cytomegalovirus exposure and HLA in healthy donors. This PCR relied on a set of 60 Vbeta primers and 13 Jbeta primers. TCRdb's copy holds only in-frame clones and misses some; the assay was immunoSEQ multiplex PCR. Of 150,000 to 200,000 clones in the sample, 70% to 80% were seen once. The sequencing sample was made of PBMCs. These TCRs come from a woman aged 50 to 60 in good health and CMV-seronegative.

The CDR3 here is CASSPWTGRSGNTIYF. In nucleotides, the CDR3 is TGTGCCAGCAGCCCGTGGACAGGGCGCTCTGGAAACACCATATATTTT. This sequence joins TRBV9 and TRBJ1-3; 8 bases are a match to TRBD1. With 4 bases clipped from V and 0 bases from J, the junction kept 6 bases outside the gene matches. This CDR3 region has 16 residues. Germline V gene sequence: CDR1 SGDLS, CDR2 YYNGEE.

The V gene is TRBV5-4, the J gene TRBJ2-5, with a possible D match to TRBD2 (6 bases). Gene TRBJ2-7 matches the end of the DNA better, so the J call may be wrong. The CDR3 runs 14 residues. The V gene's germline CDR1 is SGHNT and CDR2 YYREEE (reference sequence). The CDR3 sequence is CASSGGGSSYEQYF. CDR3 nucleotides: TGTGCCAGCAGCGGTGGGGGGAGCTCCTACGAGCAGTACTTC.

The chain carries TRBV5-1 and TRBJ2-1; TRBD2 matches at 14 bases. The CDR3 is 17 amino acids. The V gene's germline CDR1 is SGHRS and CDR2 YFSETQ. V gave up 0 bases and J gave up 4 bases; unmatched junction bases: 3. The DNA for the CDR3 is TGCGCCAGCAGCTTGGGGGGGACTAGCGGGGGTTACAATGAGCAGTTCTTC. Its translation is CASSLGGTSGGYNEQFF.

The J gene is TRBJ2-7, the V gene TRBV15; 7 bases align to TRBD1. The CDR3 length is 17 residues. Germline values: CDR1 LNHNV, CDR2 YYDKDF (reference sequence). After removal of 3 bases from V and 2 bases from J, the junction contained 13 bases not matched to a gene. As DNA, the CDR3 is TGTGCCACCAGCAGGCCAAGACAGGGAGTGAGGACCTACGAGCAGTACTTC. Its protein product is CATSRPRQGVRTYEQYF.

The chain recombines TRBV28 with TRBJ2-7, with 13 bases identical to TRBD2. Germline V gives CDR1 MDHEN, CDR2 SYDVKM. The junction had 11 bases not matched to a gene; V was cut back by 4 bases and J by 5 bases. There are 17 residues in the CDR3. CDR3 sequence reads: CASSSNVGTSGTNEQYF. CDR3 sequence (DNA): TGTGCCAGCAGTTCTAACGTCGGGACTAGCGGGACAAACGAGCAGTACTTC.

The V and J genes are TRBV19 and TRBJ1-5, with 11 bases that match TRBD1. V shed 8 bases, J shed 7 bases, and the junction held 13 bases outside the gene matches. This CDR3 region has 16 residues. CDR1 is LNHDA, CDR2 SQIVND, per germline (reference sequence). CDR3 in DNA: TGTGCCAGTGCTCCGCCGGGACAGGGGGGAAGGCAGCCCCAGCATTTT. Its protein product is CASAPPGQGGRQPQHF.

The V gene is TRBV7-2, the J gene TRBJ2-2; 10 bases align to TRBD1. Losses at the gene ends were 4 bases for V and 5 bases for J; bases not matched to a gene: 1. This CDR3 has 14 residues. Germline CDR1 and CDR2: SGHTA and FQGNSA. CDR3 residues: CASSWGQGTGELFF. In nucleotides, the CDR3 is TGTGCCAGCAGCTGGGGACAGGGGACCGGGGAGCTGTTTTTT.

The CDR3 bases are TGTGCCAGTAGTACGGACAGCTCCTATAATTCACCCCTCCACTTT. It translates to CASSTDSSYNSPLHF. This rearrangement joins TRBV19 to TRBJ1-6; weak D call: TRBD1 (6 bases). Germline assignment: CDR1 LNHDA and CDR2 SQIVND (reference sequence). CDR3 length: 15 residues. The V gene lost 4 bases and the J gene lost 0 bases, with 7 bases spanning the gap.

The chain uses TRBV7-3 and TRBJ1-5, with D possibly being TRBD1 (5 bases). CDR1 and CDR2 (germline): SGHTA, FQGTGA. The length of the CDR3 is 19 residues. V shed 3 bases and J shed 5 bases, with 26 bases lying between them. CDR3: CASSFPNFIGPGRDQPQHF. CDR3 nucleotides: TGTGCCAGCAGCTTCCCTAACTTTATAGGCCCAGGGCGAGATCAGCCCCAGCATTTT. The variable domain in full, completed from reference TRBV7-3 and TRBJ1-5, reads GAGVSQTPSNKVTEKGKYVELRCDPISGHTALYWYRQSLGQGPEFLIYFQGTGAADDSGLPNDRFFAVRPEGSVSTLKIQRTERGDSAVYLCASSFPNFIGPGRDQPQHFGDGTRLSIL.

V and J are TRBV5-1 and TRBJ2-1; D may be TRBD2 (6 bases). Germline V lookup: CDR1 SGHRS, CDR2 YFSETQ. CDR3 length equals 17 residues. Trimming took 0 bases from V and 0 from J, leaving 13 bases between them. In nucleotides, the CDR3 is TGCGCCAGCAGCTTGGGATTAGCGGCGAGCTCCTACAATGAGCAGTTCTTC. As protein: CASSLGLAASSYNEQFF. Full variable domain (remainder filled in from reference TRBV5-1 and TRBJ2-1): KAGVTQTPRYLIKTRGQQVTLSCSPISGHRSVSWYQQTPGQGLQFLFEYFSETQRNKGNFPGRFSGRQFSNSRSEMNVSTLELGDSALYLCASSLGLAASSYNEQFFGPGTRLTVL.

The chain combines TRBV11-2 with TRBJ2-7, with D maybe TRBD1 (5 bases). Germline V gives CDR1 SGHAT, CDR2 FQNNGV. The germline V and J ends were trimmed by 0 bases and 0 bases, with 12 bases remaining between them. This CDR3 is 16 amino acids long. The DNA for the CDR3 is TGTGCCAGCAGCTTAGATCTGGGCAGGGTCTCCTACGAGCAGTACTTC. This encodes CASSLDLGRVSYEQYF.

This chain links TRBV7-3 with TRBJ2-7; TRBD1 aligns across 8 bases. This CDR3 contains 15 residues. The V segment lost 6 bases and the J segment 5 bases; nucleotides outside the gene matches: 12. The germline V gene has CDR1 SGHTA and CDR2 FQGTGA. CDR3 DNA: TGTGCCAGCAGTTCGCGTGGGGACAGGAGGAACGAGCAGTACTTC. Translated: CASSSRGDRRNEQYF.

The rearrangement links TRBV4-2 to TRBJ1-2; D is ambiguous. The V gene lost 4 bases and the J gene lost 7 bases, with 10 bases spanning the gap. Germline V gives CDR1 LGHNA, CDR2 YNFKEQ. This CDR3 has 12 residues. CDR3 loop: CASSPQEGGYTF. Here the CDR3 DNA reads TGTGCCAGCAGCCCGCAGGAAGGTGGCTACACCTTC.

The V and J genes are TRBV6-1 and TRBJ2-5; TRBD1 matches at 7 bases. The J call is uncertain, as TRBJ2-7 better fits the DNA end. Per germline, CDR1 MNHNS and CDR2 SASEGT. The CDR3 is 13 residues long. CDR3 DNA sequence: TGTGCCAGCGAACGGGACAGATCCTACGAGCAGTACTTC. Translating gives CASERDRSYEQYF.

The chain is built from TRBV19 and TRBJ2-3, with 8 bases identical to TRBD1. Germline V gene lookup returns CDR1 LNHDA and CDR2 SQIVND (reference sequence). V was pared by 5 bases and J by 6 bases, with 7 bases of the junction left unmatched. The CDR3 has 14 residues. CDR3 in DNA: TGTGCCAGTAGTGCGACAGGGGCCGGGGATACGCAGTATTTT. Its translation: CASSATGAGDTQYF.

J is TRBJ1-1 and V is TRBV6-1, with 12 bases lining up with TRBD1. Germline lookup yields CDR1 MNHNS and CDR2 SASEGT. The CDR3 has 14 residues. J gave up 9 bases and V 8 bases, and 10 bases lay outside the gene matches. CDR3 DNA: TGTGCCAGCGCCCTCCCGGGACAGGGGGCGAAAGCTTTCTTT. This sequence encodes CASALPGQGAKAFF.

The rearrangement links TRBV19 to TRBJ1-4; 7 bases are shared with TRBD1. This CDR3 is 15 amino acids long. V was clipped by 6 bases and J by 0 bases; unmatched bases: 4. The germline gives CDR1 LNHDA, CDR2 SQIVND (reference sequence). The CDR3 here is CASRDRATTNEKLFF. The CDR3 DNA reads TGTGCCAGTAGAGACAGGGCTACAACTAATGAAAAACTGTTTTTT.

The gene calls are TRBV2 and TRBJ2-3; 9 bases agree with TRBD2. The J segment lost 8 bases and the V segment lost 6 bases, leaving 9 bases of the junction unmatched. CDR1 and CDR2 (germline): SNHLY, FYNNEI. This CDR3 comprises 14 residues. CDR3 sequence reads: CASRASGMGGTQYF. The CDR3 DNA follows: TGTGCCAGCAGGGCTAGCGGGATGGGCGGTACGCAGTATTTT.

The V call is TRBV19, the J call TRBJ1-4, with TRBD1 as a possible D gene (5 bases). CDR3 size: 16 residues. Per germline, CDR1 LNHDA and CDR2 SQIVND (reference sequence). The V end was cut by 3 bases, the J end by 4 bases, with 15 bases between. CDR3 coding DNA: TGTGCCAGTAGTATCCCCCTCGGGGGTCTTAATGAAAAACTGTTTTTT. It translates to CASSIPLGGLNEKLFF.